What follows are 13 T cell receptor beta chains derived from one specimen sequenced in a study of CD8 T cells in Susac syndrome. Reverse transcription of roughly 0.45 to 1 ug RNA used random hexamers. TCRdb processed the immunoSEQ multiplex PCR reads anew with MiXCR; each CDR3 protein has one entry. This table holds around 140,000 distinct CDR3 sequences, 85% to 95% found once. The sample consisted of CD4+ T cells from PBMCs. All receptors derive from a human donor with multiple sclerosis.

The genes are TRBV11-2 and TRBJ2-1; 10 bases map to TRBD2. Losses at the gene ends were 2 bases for V and 6 bases for J; bases not matched to a gene: 13. This CDR3 is 18 amino acids long. Germline V gene sequence: CDR1 SGHAT, CDR2 FQNNGV. The CDR3: CASSLISGASGSSNEQFF. CDR3 in DNA: TGTGCCAGCAGCTTAATATCGGGGGCTAGCGGGAGCAGCAATGAGCAGTTCTTC. Together with reference TRBV11-2 and TRBJ2-1, the CDR3 gives the full variable domain: EAGVAQSPRYKIIEKRQSVAFWCNPISGHATLYWYQQILGQGPKLLIQFQNNGVVDDSQLPKDRFSAERLKGVDSTLKIQPAKLEDSAVYLCASSLISGASGSSNEQFFGPGTRLTVL.

The chain couples TRBV9 to TRBJ2-7; tentative D call: TRBD1 (5 bases). This CDR3 has 14 residues. Germline values: CDR1 SGDLS, CDR2 YYNGEE. V was shortened by 4 bases and J by 4 bases, with 15 bases between the two germline ends. CDR3 loop: CASSRGGISYEQYF. The CDR3 region has the DNA TGTGCCAGCAGCAGGGGTGGGATCTCTTACGAGCAGTACTTC.

The count of this clonotype is one. The chain couples TRBV6-1 to TRBJ2-5; D remains ambiguous. Trimming shortened V by 3 bases and J by 5 bases, and 10 bases separated the two germline ends. Germline V gene data show CDR1 as MNHNS and CDR2 as SASEGT. CDR3 length: 13 amino acids. CDR3 region: CASSDDLWETQYF. CDR3 in DNA: TGTGCCAGCAGTGATGACCTCTGGGAGACCCAGTACTTC.

The J gene is TRBJ2-7, the V gene TRBV9; D tentatively fits TRBD1 or TRBD2 (5 bases each). CDR3 length equals 15 residues. V lost 0 bases, J lost 4 bases, and 14 bases lay in between. Looked up from germline, CDR1 is SGDLS and CDR2 is YYNGEE. The DNA for the CDR3 is TGTGCCAGCAGCGTAGCGGCTAGTGGGACGTACGAGCAGTACTTC. Translated: CASSVAASGTYEQYF.

As DNA, the CDR3 is TGTGCCAGTAGTGCTGGGACTTTACTGGAACCCAACGAGCAGTACTTC. Protein: CASSAGTLLEPNEQYF. The rearrangement uses TRBV19 and TRBJ2-7; TRBD2 might be the D (6 bases). This CDR3 has 16 residues. V lost 5 bases and J lost 5, with 22 bases in between. Germline V lookup: CDR1 LNHDA, CDR2 SQIVND (reference sequence).

The chain links TRBV14 to TRBJ1-2; D is unresolved. Trimming cost V 1 base and J 9 bases, with 9 bases left between them. Germline V lookup: CDR1 SGHDN, CDR2 FVKESK. This CDR3 region has 12 residues. In DNA, the CDR3 is TGTGCCAGCAGCCAAGGTGGGCGTAGCTACACCTTC. Translating gives CASSQGGRSYTF.

V is TRBV23-1 and J is TRBJ1-1; 11 bases agree with TRBD1. TRBV23-1 is flagged as an ORF with uncertain function. The CDR3 runs to 17 residues. V was clipped by 1 base and J by 3 bases; unmatched bases: 7. CDR3 in amino acids: CASSQWGGQGADTEAFF. CDR3 in DNA: TGCGCCAGCAGTCAATGGGGCGGACAGGGGGCCGACACTGAAGCTTTCTTT.

CDR3 sequence (DNA): TGCAGTGCTAAAGACAGGGAAAGCTCTGGAAACACCATATATTTT. Protein sequence: CSAKDRESSGNTIYF. This sequence joins TRBV20-1 and TRBJ1-3; 7 nucleotides line up with TRBD1. V was clipped by 4 bases and J by 0 bases; unmatched bases: 6. CDR3 length equals 15 residues. Germline CDR1 and CDR2: DFQATT and SNEGSKA (reference sequence).

This rearrangement joins TRBV20-1 to TRBJ2-3, with D possibly matching TRBD2 (5 bases). The V gene lost 4 bases and the J gene lost 0 bases, with 17 bases spanning the gap. Germline CDR1 is DFQATT and CDR2 is SNEGSKA (reference sequence). CDR3 length: 16 residues. The CDR3 loop reads CSAKTLVRASTDTQYF. DNA for the CDR3: TGCAGTGCTAAAACACTAGTTCGGGCTAGCACAGATACGCAGTATTTT.

This sequence joins TRBV29-1 and TRBJ2-1, with 9 bases fitting TRBD2. Germline V gene data show CDR1 as SQVTM and CDR2 as ANQGSEA. With 4 bases clipped from V and 5 bases from J, the junction kept 6 bases outside the gene matches. CDR3 length equals 14 residues. The CDR3 sequence is CSVGLSGRNNEQFF. As DNA, the CDR3 is TGCAGCGTTGGTCTTAGCGGGAGAAACAATGAGCAGTTCTTC.

This clonotype occurred once. The chain carries TRBV27 and TRBJ2-7, with D possibly being TRBD1 or TRBD2 (5 bases each). Germline loops: CDR1 MNHEY, CDR2 SMNVEV (reference sequence). The V end lost 5 bases, the J end lost 1 base, and 12 bases lay between the germline ends. This CDR3 contains 14 residues. The CDR3 sequence: CASSRDGTSYEQYF. The CDR3 region has the DNA TGTGCCAGCAGTCGGGACGGGACGTCCTACGAGCAGTACTTC.

This clonotype was seen only once. The V gene is TRBV6-2 or TRBV6-3, the J gene TRBJ2-1; 11 nucleotides match TRBD2. Germline CDR1 is MNHEY and CDR2 is SVGEGT. The CDR3 is 16 residues long. V was pared by 0 bases and J by 13 bases, with 11 bases of the junction left unmatched. CDR3 bases: TGTGCCAGCAGTTACTCGGCTAGCGGGGGGCTAGGCATACAGTTCTTC. Its protein is CASSYSASGGLGIQFF.

The V gene is TRBV15, the J gene TRBJ2-1; tentative D call: TRBD2 (5 bases). Germline V gene sequence: CDR1 LNHNV, CDR2 YYDKDF (reference sequence). CDR3 length: 13 amino acids. Trimming pared 3 bases from V and 9 bases from J, leaving 12 bases between. CDR3 sequence (DNA): TGTGCCACCAGCAGGGACGAGGGCGGTGAGCAGTTCTTC. This encodes CATSRDEGGEQFF.